The clone carrying this T cell receptor beta chain was seen a few times. Antigen unknown. This record comes from a study of beta chain features in type 1 diabetes. For the study at large: Similarity in age, gender and cell yields was seen between patients and healthy donors.

All of the isolated RNA was reverse transcribed, so expressed TCRB transcripts were sequenced. Only in-frame clones appear in the TCRdb table, and some are missing; sequencing was by immunoSEQ multiplex PCR. Of about 150,000 clones listed, 7% to 9.5% are singletons. Study-wide results and caveats: Junctions at VDJ sites from type 1 diabetes patients had fewer insertions and more deletions. Shortening of TCRB CDR3s, moderate but significant, appeared in all four CD4+ subsets of Type 1 diabetes patients.

This CDR3 has 12 residues. CDR1 is SNHLY and CDR2 is FYNNEI in the germline V gene. Trimming removed 8 bases from V and 2 bases from J, with 9 bases in between. Averaging around 110 mL, one heparinised blood draw was given by each donor. Isolation of CD4+ naive, central memory, regulatory and stem cell-like memory cells was achieved by sorting via CD45RO/CCR7/CD25/CD127/CD95/CD27. Sequenced sample: central memory CD4+ T cells from blood. This sequence was found in a woman in her 30s with type 1 diabetes. The chain has TRBV2 and TRBJ1-2; D gene ambiguous. CDR3 protein: CASDNLNYGYTF. In DNA, the CDR3 is TGTGCCAGCGATAACCTAAACTATGGCTACACCTTC. Full variable domain (rest looked up from reference TRBV2 and TRBJ1-2): EPEVTQTPSHQVTQMGQEVILRCVPISNHLYFYWYRQILGQKVEFLVSFYNNEISEKSEIFDDQFSVERPDGSNFTLKIRSTKLEDSAMYFCASDNLNYGYTFGSGTRLTVV.